These 23 T cell receptor beta chains were all obtained from the same sample, sequenced in a study of cytomegalovirus exposure and HLA in healthy donors. TCRdb keeps only in-frame clones here, not all; method: immunoSEQ multiplex PCR. The table records about 120,000 clones, 89% of them present only once. Sequenced: PBMCs. Source of these receptors: a young woman in good health and CMV-seronegative.

The chain links TRBV5-6 to TRBJ1-2; 7 bases map to TRBD1. The CDR3 loop spans 14 amino acids. Germline assignment: CDR1 SGHDT and CDR2 YYEEEE. With 1 base clipped from V and 2 bases from J, the junction kept 2 bases outside the gene matches. The CDR3 loop is CASSLKGQNYGYTF. Written as DNA, the CDR3 is TGTGCCAGCAGCTTGAAGGGACAGAACTATGGCTACACCTTC.

The genes are TRBV11-2 and TRBJ2-7; D is ambiguous. Trimming pared 4 bases from V and 2 bases from J, leaving 3 bases between. CDR1 is SGHAT, CDR2 FQNNGV, per germline. The CDR3 totals 11 residues. CDR3 sequence: CASSSTYEQYF. CDR3 sequence (DNA): TGTGCCAGCAGCTCAACCTACGAGCAGTACTTC.

The chain links TRBV7-8 to TRBJ2-7; TRBD2 might be the D (6 bases). V lost 5 bases, J lost 5 bases, and 19 bases lay in between. The CDR3 totals 15 residues. The germline gives CDR1 SGHVS, CDR2 FQNEAQ. The DNA of the CDR3 is TGTGCCAGCAGCCCACGTTTAGCGGTTGCCAACGAGCAGTACTTC. Amino acids: CASSPRLAVANEQYF. Full variable domain (outside the CDR3, taken from reference TRBV7-8 and TRBJ2-7): GAGVSQSPRYKVAKRGQDVALRCDPISGHVSLFWYQQALGQGPEFLTYFQNEAQLDKSGLPSDRFFAERPEGSVSTLKIQRTQQEDSAVYLCASSPRLAVANEQYFGPGTRLTVT.

V is TRBV27 and J is TRBJ1-1; D is undetermined. Trimming stripped 4 bases from V and 7 bases from J, with 16 bases between. The germline V gene has CDR1 MNHEY and CDR2 SMNVEV (reference sequence). The CDR3 totals 14 residues. The CDR3 nucleotides are TGTGCCAGCAGTTCGGCCCTCTCGTCGGGTGAAGCTTTCTTT. Protein sequence: CASSSALSSGEAFF.

V gene TRBV18 combines with J gene TRBJ1-5; the D gene is possibly TRBD1 (6 bases). V lost 3 bases and J 7 bases, leaving 13 bases between the germline ends. This CDR3 has 14 residues. CDR1 KGHSH and CDR2 LQKENI come from the germline V gene. CDR3 loop: CASSPGGARQPQHF. For the CDR3, the DNA is TGTGCCAGCTCACCCGGGGGGGCTCGACAGCCCCAGCATTTT.

J is TRBJ2-3 and V is TRBV7-3; 7 nucleotides agree with TRBD1. The CDR3 totals 15 residues. With 5 bases clipped from V and 5 bases from J, the junction kept 10 bases outside the gene matches. From germline, CDR1 is SGHTA and CDR2 FQGTGA. This CDR3 is CASSLKDRVGDTQYF. The CDR3 DNA reads TGTGCCAGCAGCCTGAAAGACAGGGTCGGAGATACGCAGTATTTT. Complete variable domain (other parts from reference TRBV7-3 and TRBJ2-3): GAGVSQTPSNKVTEKGKYVELRCDPISGHTALYWYRQSLGQGPEFLIYFQGTGAADDSGLPNDRFFAVRPEGSVSTLKIQRTERGDSAVYLCASSLKDRVGDTQYFGPGTRLTVL.

For the CDR3, the DNA is TGCGCCAGCAGCTTAGGAGGGTACAGTAAGTCCTACAATGAGCAGTTCTTC. Translation: CASSLGGYSKSYNEQFF. V is TRBV5-1 and J is TRBJ2-1, with D perhaps matching TRBD2 (6 bases). In germline, CDR1 is SGHRS, CDR2 YFSETQ. Trimming pared 2 bases from V and 1 base from J, leaving 16 bases between. The CDR3 is 17 amino acids.

The rearrangement links TRBV7-9 to TRBJ1-2; D remains unclear. The CDR3 runs to 12 residues. V was pared by 3 bases and J by 8 bases, with 10 bases between. Looked up from germline, CDR1 is SEHNR and CDR2 is FQNEAQ (reference sequence). In DNA form, the CDR3 reads TGTGCCAGCAGCTTTAGCGGGTTAGGCTACACCTTC. Translation gives CASSFSGLGYTF.

The chain combines TRBV28 with TRBJ1-5, with 7 nucleotides matching TRBD1. This CDR3 spans 15 amino acids. The germline V gene encodes CDR1 MDHEN and CDR2 SYDVKM. Trimming removed 4 bases from V and 4 bases from J; junction bases left unmatched: 7. DNA of the CDR3: TGTGCCAGCAGTTCCGGGACAGAGTTTAATCAGCCCCAGCATTTT. It encodes CASSSGTEFNQPQHF.

The rearrangement links TRBV11-3 to TRBJ1-3; D is unclear. This CDR3 is built from 11 residues. CDR1 SGHNT and CDR2 YENEEA come from the germline V gene. The V end was cut by 5 bases, the J end by 8 bases, with 7 bases between. The CDR3 nucleotides read TGTGCCAGCAGCGAGGCCTACACCATATATTTT. This codes for CASSEAYTIYF.

The genes are TRBV19 and TRBJ2-3; D is possibly TRBD1 (6 bases). V gave up 5 bases and J gave up 5 bases, with 17 bases separating them. The germline gives CDR1 LNHDA, CDR2 SQIVND (reference sequence). This CDR3 region has 15 residues. In nucleotides, the CDR3 is TGTGCCAGTAGTCCGTCCTACCAGGGACAAGATACGCAGTATTTT. It is translated as CASSPSYQGQDTQYF. The entire variable domain, with the rest obtained from reference TRBV19 and TRBJ2-3, is as follows: DGGITQSPKYLFRKEGQNVTLSCEQNLNHDAMYWYRQDPGQGLRLIYYSQIVNDFQKGDIAEGYSVSREKKESFPLTVTSAQKNPTAFYLCASSPSYQGQDTQYFGPGTRLTVL.

CDR3 sequence reads: CASSQARYEQYF. Written as DNA, the CDR3 is TGTGCCAGCAGCCAAGCCCGCTACGAGCAGTACTTC. This chain uses TRBV14 with TRBJ2-7; D unresolved. Looked up from germline, CDR1 is SGHDN and CDR2 is FVKESK. The V end lost 1 base, the J end lost 3 bases, and 4 bases lay between the germline ends. The CDR3 has 12 amino acids.

V is TRBV5-1 and J is TRBJ1-5; D call uncertain. This CDR3 comprises 13 residues. Trimming removed 4 bases from V and 3 bases from J, with 8 bases in between. Germline loops: CDR1 SGHRS, CDR2 YFSETQ. In DNA form, the CDR3 reads TGCGCCAGCAGCCCGGGTTTCAATCAGCCCCAGCATTTT. Translated: CASSPGFNQPQHF.

The chain combines TRBV6-1 with TRBJ2-3, with 11 bases fitting TRBD2. Unmatched junction bases numbered 8, after V lost 3 bases and J lost 0 bases. The CDR3 contains 18 residues. Germline CDR1 and CDR2: MNHNS and SASEGT. The CDR3 spells CASSDPWTSGYSTDTQYF. The CDR3 DNA reads as TGTGCCAGCAGTGACCCCTGGACTAGCGGGTATAGCACAGATACGCAGTATTTT.

This chain connects TRBV27 to TRBJ2-7; maybe TRBD2 (6 bases). This CDR3 is built from 15 residues. Germline CDR1 and CDR2: MNHEY and SMNVEV (reference sequence). Trimming took off 0 bases at V and 2 bases at J, with 11 bases between the two ends. CDR3 DNA sequence: TGTGCCAGCAGTTTATCGCGGCTAGCGCCCTACGAGCAGTACTTC. Encoded protein: CASSLSRLAPYEQYF.

The chain employs TRBV2 and TRBJ2-1, with 11 bases aligning to TRBD2. Germline values: CDR1 SNHLY, CDR2 FYNNEI. The V gene end was trimmed by 6 bases and the J gene end by 4 bases; junction bases not matched to a gene: 8. This CDR3 has 16 amino acids. The CDR3: CASRGATSGSYNEQFF. DNA of the CDR3: TGTGCCAGCAGGGGGGCAACTAGCGGGAGTTACAATGAGCAGTTCTTC.

This clone was observed once. The chain combines TRBV9 with TRBJ2-3, with 9 bases that match TRBD2. V shed 0 bases and J 6 bases; nucleotides not matched to a gene: 5. This CDR3 has 15 residues. Germline V CDR1 and CDR2: SGDLS, YYNGEE. Written as DNA, the CDR3 is TGTGCCAGCAGCGTAGTAGCGGGAGCGGCGGATACGCAGTATTTT. Protein: CASSVVAGAADTQYF.

This chain links TRBV7-9 with TRBJ2-1, with 8 bases that match TRBD2. This CDR3 has 15 amino acids. Germline V gives CDR1 SEHNR, CDR2 FQNEAQ (reference sequence). V shed 2 bases and J 15 bases; nucleotides not matched to a gene: 15. CDR3 nucleotide sequence: TGTGCCAGCAGCTTAAGTCTCGGCTTAGCGGGGTCCTCGTTCTTC. Translation gives CASSLSLGLAGSSFF.

The chain couples TRBV19 to TRBJ1-1; TRBD1 aligns across 9 bases. Trimming at V came to 4 bases and at J to 4 bases, leaving 4 bases not matched to a gene. CDR1 LNHDA and CDR2 SQIVND come from the germline V gene (reference sequence). The length of the CDR3 is 14 residues. In DNA, the CDR3 is TGTGCCAGTAGTACAAGACAGGGGGTCACTGAAGCTTTCTTT. Protein sequence: CASSTRQGVTEAFF.

DNA for the CDR3: TGTGCCATCAGTTCAGGCCCGGGACAGGGGGTAAAAGAGACCCAGTACTTC. Protein sequence: CAISSGPGQGVKETQYF. This sequence joins TRBV10-3 and TRBJ2-5, with 11 bases matching TRBD1. V shed 5 bases, J shed 3 bases, and the junction held 11 bases outside the gene matches. Germline CDR1 and CDR2: ENHRY and SYGVKD. CDR3 length: 17 amino acids.

The table lists this clone with a count of one. CDR3 nucleotide sequence: TGTGCCAGCAGCTTCCCAAGGCGGGAGGGCCTTGGGGAGACCCAGTACTTC. This sequence encodes CASSFPRREGLGETQYF. V usage is TRBV5-4 and J usage is TRBJ2-5; 9 bases are a match to TRBD2. The CDR3 loop spans 17 amino acids. With V trimmed by 2 bases and J by 5 bases, 13 bases remained unmatched. CDR1 is SGHNT and CDR2 is YYREEE in the germline V gene (reference sequence).

Remarks on this clone: Relative to the germline gene, one junction end is altered; a read error may explain this. This rearrangement joins TRBV5-3 to TRBJ2-7; TRBD1 matches at 10 bases. TRBV5-3 is labeled an ORF, and its function is uncertain. The CDR3 has 11 residues. The CDR3 sequence is CARNKPGQGLF. Here the CDR3 DNA reads TGTGCCAGAAACAAACCGGGACAGGGGTTGTTC.

The chain combines TRBV20-1 with TRBJ2-7, with D possibly matching TRBD2 (5 bases). Germline values: CDR1 DFQATT, CDR2 SNEGSKA (reference sequence). This CDR3 comprises 11 residues. Trimming removed 6 bases from V and 4 bases from J, with 10 bases in between. Here the CDR3 reads CSASRGYEQYF. The CDR3 DNA sequence: TGCAGTGCCTCCCGGGGATACGAGCAGTACTTC.